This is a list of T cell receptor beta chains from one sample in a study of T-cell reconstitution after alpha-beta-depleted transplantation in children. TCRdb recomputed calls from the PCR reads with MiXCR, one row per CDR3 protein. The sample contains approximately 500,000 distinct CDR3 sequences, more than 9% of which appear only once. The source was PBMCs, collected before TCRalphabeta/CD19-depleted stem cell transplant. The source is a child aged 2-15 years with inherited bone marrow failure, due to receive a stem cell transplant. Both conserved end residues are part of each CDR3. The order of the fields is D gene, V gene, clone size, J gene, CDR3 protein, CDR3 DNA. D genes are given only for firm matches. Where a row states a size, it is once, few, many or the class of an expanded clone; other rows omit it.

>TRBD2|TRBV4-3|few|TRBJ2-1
CASSQGGRGFHEQFF
TGCGCCAGCAGCCAAGGCGGGAGGGGGTTCCATGAGCAGTTCTTC
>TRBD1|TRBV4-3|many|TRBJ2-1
CASSHAHGTGGYNEQFF
TGCGCCAGCAGCCACGCGCACGGGACAGGGGGCTACAATGAGCAGTTCTTC
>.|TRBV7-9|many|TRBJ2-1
CASSLDLVQFF
TGTGCCAGCAGCTTAGATCTGGTGCAGTTCTTC
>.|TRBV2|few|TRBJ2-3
CASSVTEGSTDTQYF
TGTGCCAGCAGTGTTACAGAAGGGTCCACAGATACGCAGTATTTT
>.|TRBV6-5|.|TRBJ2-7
CASSYTQAGLSYEQYF
TGTGCCAGCAGTTACACCCAAGCGGGCCTCTCCTACGAGCAGTACTTC
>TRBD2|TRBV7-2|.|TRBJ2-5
CASSRASGSQETQYF
TGTGCCAGCAGCAGGGCTAGCGGGAGCCAAGAGACCCAGTACTTC
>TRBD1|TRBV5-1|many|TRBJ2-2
CASSSGQVVGELFF
TGCGCCAGCAGCTCGGGACAGGTGGTCGGGGAGCTGTTTTTT
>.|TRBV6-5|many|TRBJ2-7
CASSLAGRGSYEQYF
TGTGCCAGCAGCCTGGCAGGGCGGGGCTCCTACGAGCAGTACTTC
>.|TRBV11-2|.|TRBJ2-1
CASSSYRNEQFF
TGTGCCAGCAGTTCTTACCGCAATGAGCAGTTCTTC
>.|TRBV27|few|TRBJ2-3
CASSSLPRGTDTQYF
TGTGCCAGCAGTTCCCTCCCGAGGGGCACAGATACGCAGTATTTT
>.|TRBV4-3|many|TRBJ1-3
CASSQDKGFGNTIYF
TGCGCCAGCAGCCAAGATAAGGGGTTCGGAAACACCATATATTTT
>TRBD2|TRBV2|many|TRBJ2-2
CASTTSGRATGVLFF
TGTGCCAGTACGACTAGCGGGAGGGCCACCGGGGTTCTGTTTTTT
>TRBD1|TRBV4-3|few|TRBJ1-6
CASSPFAGTGSNSPLHF
TGCGCCAGCAGCCCGTTTGCCGGGACAGGGTCGAATTCACCCCTCCACTTT
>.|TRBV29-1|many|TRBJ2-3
CSVDQGTDTQYF
TGCAGCGTTGATCAGGGAACAGATACGCAGTATTTT
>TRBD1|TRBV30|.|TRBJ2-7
CAWGTGATEQYF
TGTGCCTGGGGTACAGGGGCAACCGAGCAGTACTTC
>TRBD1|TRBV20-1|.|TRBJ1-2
CSASLNRGGYTF
TGCAGTGCTAGTCTTAACAGGGGTGGCTACACCTTC
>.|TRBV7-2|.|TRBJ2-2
CASSFPTGWRSTGELFF
TGTGCCAGCAGCTTCCCGACGGGTTGGCGGTCCACCGGGGAGCTGTTTTTT
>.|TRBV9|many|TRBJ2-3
CASNPGAPADTQYF
TGTGCCAGCAACCCCGGGGCCCCGGCAGATACGCAGTATTTT
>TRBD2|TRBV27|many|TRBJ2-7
CASSLAGWYEQYF
TGTGCCTCCTCTCTAGCGGGCTGGTACGAGCAGTACTTC
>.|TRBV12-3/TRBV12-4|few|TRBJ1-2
CASSLGLGSNYGYTF
TGTGCCAGCAGTTTAGGTCTAGGTTCGAACTATGGCTACACCTTC
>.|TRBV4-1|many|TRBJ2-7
CASSQAPLAKAPYEQYF
TGCGCCAGCAGCCAAGCCCCCCTAGCGAAAGCTCCCTACGAGCAGTACTTC
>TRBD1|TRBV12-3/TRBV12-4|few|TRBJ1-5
CASSFPTHTTGNQPQHF
TGTGCCAGCAGTTTCCCAACCCATACGACAGGGAATCAGCCCCAGCATTTT